This TCR beta chain derives from a study of shared clonotypes between healthy human individuals. On the study more broadly: Used for every donor were three CD4 naive, three CD4 memory, two CD8 naive and one CD8 memory plate. Study-wide points: Limited genetic and exposure-history diversity came from having few donors.

Authors' analysis steps: ImmunoSEQ output lacked quality scores and full-length reads, limiting matched filtering. Assay used: immunoSEQ multiplex PCR; TCRdb lists only in-frame clones, some missing. V and J calls and clone size are those listed in that table; D and trimming were worked out from the DNA. The sample shows over 2 million clones, 90% to 95% of them seen only once. V gave up 6 bases and J gave up 4 bases, with 10 bases separating them. Germline V gene data show CDR1 as SNHLY and CDR2 as FYNNEI. This CDR3 has 13 amino acids. This clone was seen only once. No antigen is known for it. This TCR came from a man younger than 30 in good health. V and J are TRBV2 and TRBJ1-5; D may be TRBD1 (5 bases). The sequenced material came from naive CD4+ T cells sorted from blood. Documented subset: CD45RA+ positively selected. The CDR3 is CASRIWGNQPQHF. The CDR3 bases are TGTGCCAGCAGGATTTGGGGGAATCAGCCCCAGCATTTT. Full variable domain (remainder filled in from reference TRBV2 and TRBJ1-5): EPEVTQTPSHQVTQMGQEVILRCVPISNHLYFYWYRQILGQKVEFLVSFYNNEISEKSEIFDDQFSVERPDGSNFTLKIRSTKLEDSAMYFCASRIWGNQPQHFGDGTRLSIL.